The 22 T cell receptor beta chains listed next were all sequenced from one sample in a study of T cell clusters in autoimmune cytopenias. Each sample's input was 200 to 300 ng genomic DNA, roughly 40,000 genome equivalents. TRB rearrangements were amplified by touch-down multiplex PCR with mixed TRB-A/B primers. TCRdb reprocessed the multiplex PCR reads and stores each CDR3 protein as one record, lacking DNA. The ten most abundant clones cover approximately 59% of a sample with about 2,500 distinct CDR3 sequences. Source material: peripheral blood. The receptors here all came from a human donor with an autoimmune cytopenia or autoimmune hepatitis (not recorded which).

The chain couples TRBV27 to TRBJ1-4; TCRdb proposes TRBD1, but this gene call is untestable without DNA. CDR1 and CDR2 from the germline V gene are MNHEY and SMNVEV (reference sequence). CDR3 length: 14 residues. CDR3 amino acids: CASRLQGSYEKLFF.

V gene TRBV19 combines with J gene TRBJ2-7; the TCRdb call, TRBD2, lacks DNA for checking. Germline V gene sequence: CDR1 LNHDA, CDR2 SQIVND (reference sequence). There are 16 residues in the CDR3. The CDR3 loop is CASSIASGTSGHEQYF. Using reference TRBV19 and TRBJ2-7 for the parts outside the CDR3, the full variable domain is DGGITQSPKYLFRKEGQNVTLSCEQNLNHDAMYWYRQDPGQGLRLIYYSQIVNDFQKGDIAEGYSVSREKKESFPLTVTSAQKNPTAFYLCASSIASGTSGHEQYFGPGTRLTVT.

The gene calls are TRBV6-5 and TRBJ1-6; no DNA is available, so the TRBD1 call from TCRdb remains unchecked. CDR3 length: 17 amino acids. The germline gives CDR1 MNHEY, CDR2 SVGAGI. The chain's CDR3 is CASRSRDRGISNSPLHF.

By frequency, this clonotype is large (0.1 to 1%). CDR3 in amino acids: CSVEWAGDISGANVLTF. The chain uses TRBV29-1 and TRBJ2-6. CDR1 and CDR2 (germline): SQVTM, ANQGSEA. The CDR3 has 17 residues. The whole variable domain, filled in from reference TRBV29-1 and TRBJ2-6, reads SAVISQKPSRDICQRGTSLTIQCQVDSQVTMMFWYRQQPGQSLTLIATANQGSEATYESGFVIDKFPISRPNLTFSTLTVSNMSPEDSSIYLCSVEWAGDISGANVLTFGAGSRLTVL.

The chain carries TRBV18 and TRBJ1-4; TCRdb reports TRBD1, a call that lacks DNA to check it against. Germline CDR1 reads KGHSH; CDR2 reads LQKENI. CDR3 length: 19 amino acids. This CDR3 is CASSPPAPQDAATNEKLFF.

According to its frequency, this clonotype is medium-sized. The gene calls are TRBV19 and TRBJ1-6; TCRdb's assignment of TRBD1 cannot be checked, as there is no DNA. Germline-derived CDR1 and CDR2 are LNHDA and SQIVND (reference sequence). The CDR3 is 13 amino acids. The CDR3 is CASSEGVRTPLHF.

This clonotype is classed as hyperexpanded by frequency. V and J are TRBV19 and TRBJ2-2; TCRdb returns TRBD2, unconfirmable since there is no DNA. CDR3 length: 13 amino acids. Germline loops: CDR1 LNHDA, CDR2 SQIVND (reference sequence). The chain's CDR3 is CAGGFHYTGELFF.

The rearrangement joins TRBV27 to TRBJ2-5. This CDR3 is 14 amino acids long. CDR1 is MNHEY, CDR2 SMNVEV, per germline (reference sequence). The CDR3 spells CASRPNSEQETQYF.

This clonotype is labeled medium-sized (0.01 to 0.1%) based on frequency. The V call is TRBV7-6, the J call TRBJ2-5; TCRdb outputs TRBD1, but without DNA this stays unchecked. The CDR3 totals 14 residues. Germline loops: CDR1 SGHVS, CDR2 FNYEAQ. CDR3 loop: CASSPTTGQETQYF.

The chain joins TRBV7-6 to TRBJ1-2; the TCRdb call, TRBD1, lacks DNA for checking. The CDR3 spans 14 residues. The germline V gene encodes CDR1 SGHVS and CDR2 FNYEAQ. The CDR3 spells CASSLVGGDYGYTF.

The chain's CDR3 is CASRRQGWSSYNEQFF. The chain combines TRBV6-5 with TRBJ2-1; TCRdb indicates TRBD1, and absent DNA this call remains unverified. Germline CDR1 reads MNHEY; CDR2 reads SVGAGI. The CDR3 loop spans 16 amino acids.

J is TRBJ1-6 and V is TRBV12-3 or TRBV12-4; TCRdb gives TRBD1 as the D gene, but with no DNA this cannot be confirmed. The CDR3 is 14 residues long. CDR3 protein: CASSGGPNNSPLHF.

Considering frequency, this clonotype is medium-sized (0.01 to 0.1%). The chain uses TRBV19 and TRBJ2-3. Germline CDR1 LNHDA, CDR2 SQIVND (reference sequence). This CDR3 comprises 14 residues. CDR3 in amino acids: CASSITGSTDTQYF.

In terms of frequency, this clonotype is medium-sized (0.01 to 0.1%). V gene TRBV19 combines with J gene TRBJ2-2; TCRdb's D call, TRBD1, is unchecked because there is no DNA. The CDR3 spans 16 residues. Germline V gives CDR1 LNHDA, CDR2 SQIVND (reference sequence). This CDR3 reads CASSIDGTGNTGELFF.

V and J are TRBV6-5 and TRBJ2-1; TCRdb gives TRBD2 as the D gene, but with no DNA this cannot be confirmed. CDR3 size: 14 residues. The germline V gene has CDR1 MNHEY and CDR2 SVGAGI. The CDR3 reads CASSWVAGSHEQFF.

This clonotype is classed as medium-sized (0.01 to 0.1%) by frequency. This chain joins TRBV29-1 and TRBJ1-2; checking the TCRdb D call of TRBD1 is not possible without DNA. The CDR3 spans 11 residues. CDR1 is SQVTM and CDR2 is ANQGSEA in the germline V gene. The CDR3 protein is CSGGQGDGYTF.

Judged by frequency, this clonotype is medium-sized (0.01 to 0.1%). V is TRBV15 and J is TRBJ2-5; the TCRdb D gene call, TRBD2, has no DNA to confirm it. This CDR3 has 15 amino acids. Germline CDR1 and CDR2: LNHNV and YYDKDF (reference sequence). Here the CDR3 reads CATRLAGRTQETQYF.

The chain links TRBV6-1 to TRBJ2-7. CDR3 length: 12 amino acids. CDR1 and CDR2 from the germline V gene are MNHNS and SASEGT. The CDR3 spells CASDDGAYEQYF.

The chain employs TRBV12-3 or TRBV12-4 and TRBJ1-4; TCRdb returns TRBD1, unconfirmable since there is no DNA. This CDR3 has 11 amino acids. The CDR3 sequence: CASRGGEKLFF.

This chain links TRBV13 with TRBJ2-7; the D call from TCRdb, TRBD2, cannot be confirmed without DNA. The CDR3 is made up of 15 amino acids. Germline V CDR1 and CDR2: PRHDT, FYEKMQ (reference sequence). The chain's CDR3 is CASSSKRDGSYEQYF.

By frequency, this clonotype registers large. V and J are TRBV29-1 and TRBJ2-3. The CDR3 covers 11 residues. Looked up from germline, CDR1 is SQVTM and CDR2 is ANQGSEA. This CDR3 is CSVVIADTQYF.

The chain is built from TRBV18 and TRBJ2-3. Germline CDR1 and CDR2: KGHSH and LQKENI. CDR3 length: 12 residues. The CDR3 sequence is CASSESTDTQYF.